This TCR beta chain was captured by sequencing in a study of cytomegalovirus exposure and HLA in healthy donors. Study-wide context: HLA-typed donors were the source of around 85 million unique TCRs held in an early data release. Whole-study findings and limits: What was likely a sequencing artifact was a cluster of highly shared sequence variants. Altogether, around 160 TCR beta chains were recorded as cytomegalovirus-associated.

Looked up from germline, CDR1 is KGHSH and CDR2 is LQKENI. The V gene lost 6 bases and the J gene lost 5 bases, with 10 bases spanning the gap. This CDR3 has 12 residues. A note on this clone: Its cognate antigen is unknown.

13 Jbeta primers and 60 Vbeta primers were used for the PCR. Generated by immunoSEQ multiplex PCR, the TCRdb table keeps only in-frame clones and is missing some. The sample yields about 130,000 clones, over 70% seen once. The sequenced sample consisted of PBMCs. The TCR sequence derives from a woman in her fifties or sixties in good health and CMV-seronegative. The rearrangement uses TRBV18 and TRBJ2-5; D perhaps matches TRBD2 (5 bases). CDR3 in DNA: TGTGCCAGCTCCACTAGTAGGGAGACCCAGTACTTC. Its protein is CASSTSRETQYF. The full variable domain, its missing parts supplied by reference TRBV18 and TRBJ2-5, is NAGVMQNPRHLVRRRGQEARLRCSPMKGHSHVYWYRQLPEEGLKFMVYLQKENIIDESGMPKERFSAEFPKEGPSILRIQQVVRGDSAAYFCASSTSRETQYFGPGTRLLVL.